Below, 14 T cell receptor beta chains from the same sample are listed, as sequenced in a study of CD8 T cells in Susac syndrome. RNA was extracted with the RNeasy kit, and a quantity of about 0.45 to 1 ug was reverse transcribed using random hexamers. Via MiXCR, TCRdb re-called the immunoSEQ multiplex PCR reads, giving one row per CDR3 protein. Of 150,000 to 200,000 distinct CDR3 sequences in the sample, about 94% were seen once. Sequencing input: CD4+ T cells from PBMCs. The receptors come from a human donor with multiple sclerosis.

V usage is TRBV6-2 or TRBV6-3 and J usage is TRBJ2-3; 11 nucleotides line up with TRBD2. CDR3 length equals 18 residues. Germline V CDR1 and CDR2: MNHEY, SVGEGT. V lost 4 bases and J lost 2; bases outside the gene matches: 11. DNA for the CDR3: TGTGCCAGCAGTTCACCCAGATCTAGCGGGAGGTTCACAGATACGCAGTATTTT. Amino acids: CASSSPRSSGRFTDTQYF.

The rearrangement joins TRBV19 to TRBJ2-1, with a weak D call TRBD1 (6 bases). CDR1 is LNHDA, CDR2 SQIVND, per germline (reference sequence). V lost 3 bases and J lost 6, with 21 bases in between. The CDR3 runs to 17 residues. Written as DNA, the CDR3 is TGTGCCAGTAGTATCCCTCAACAGGGTACGGGGTCCAATGAGCAGTTCTTC. Translating gives CASSIPQQGTGSNEQFF. The variable domain in full, with the rest retrieved from reference TRBV19 and TRBJ2-1, is DGGITQSPKYLFRKEGQNVTLSCEQNLNHDAMYWYRQDPGQGLRLIYYSQIVNDFQKGDIAEGYSVSREKKESFPLTVTSAQKNPTAFYLCASSIPQQGTGSNEQFFGPGTRLTVL.

V and J are TRBV29-1 and TRBJ1-1; possible D gene TRBD1, 5 bases. The CDR3 totals 13 residues. V shed 2 bases and J shed 10 bases, with 17 bases lying between them. Germline V gives CDR1 SQVTM, CDR2 ANQGSEA. CDR3 loop: CSVERGSALRAFF. Written as DNA, the CDR3 is TGCAGCGTTGAACGGGGGAGCGCTCTTAGAGCTTTCTTT.

This chain joins TRBV5-4 and TRBJ1-2; 9 bases map to TRBD1. The germline V gene has CDR1 SGHNT and CDR2 YYREEE (reference sequence). V dropped 4 bases and J dropped 3; count of bases not matched to a gene: 10. The CDR3 runs 16 residues. The chain's CDR3 is CASSPPGQGRHYGYTF. The CDR3 DNA is TGTGCCAGCAGCCCCCCGGGACAGGGTCGTCACTATGGCTACACCTTC.

The V gene is TRBV6-2 or TRBV6-3, the J gene TRBJ1-1; D unresolved. Trimming pared 5 bases from V and 1 base from J, leaving 11 bases between. There are 14 residues in the CDR3. Germline loops: CDR1 MNHEY, CDR2 SVGEGT. CDR3 sequence: CASSTSGGNTEAFF. The CDR3 DNA follows: TGTGCCAGCAGTACCTCGGGCGGGAACACTGAAGCTTTCTTT.

This chain uses TRBV2 with TRBJ2-2, with TRBD2 matching 10 bases. Germline CDR1 reads SNHLY; CDR2 reads FYNNEI. This CDR3 has 15 residues. J gave up 6 bases and V 5 bases, and 6 bases lay outside the gene matches. The CDR3 loop reads CASSYVSGGSGELFF. CDR3 DNA sequence: TGTGCCAGCAGTTACGTTAGCGGGGGGTCCGGGGAGCTGTTTTTT.

V usage is TRBV12-3 or TRBV12-4 and J usage is TRBJ2-3; 14 bases are shared with TRBD2. The ends lost 4 bases at V and 4 bases at J; junction bases unmatched: 4. The CDR3 consists of 16 residues. CDR3 sequence (DNA): TGTGCCAGCAGTTCCCGGGGACTAGCGGGAGCAGATACGCAGTATTTT. It encodes CASSSRGLAGADTQYF.

The V call is TRBV9, the J call TRBJ1-1, with TRBD1 matching over 7 bases. V dropped 3 bases and J dropped 1; count of bases not matched to a gene: 6. The CDR3 totals 15 residues. Germline V lookup: CDR1 SGDLS, CDR2 YYNGEE. The CDR3 here is CASSALDRANTEAFF. The CDR3 DNA follows: TGTGCCAGCAGCGCTCTCGACAGGGCGAACACTGAAGCTTTCTTT.

This clonotype was seen only a few times. The chain's CDR3 is CASSLEGATDTQYF. The CDR3 DNA is TGTGCCAGCAGCTTGGAGGGGGCCACAGATACGCAGTATTTT. This sequence joins TRBV7-9 and TRBJ2-3, with D perhaps TRBD1 (7 bases). Between the trimmed V and J ends, which lost 3 bases and 2 bases, there was a span of 9 bases. Per the germline V gene, CDR1 is SEHNR and CDR2 is FQNEAQ (reference sequence). This CDR3 spans 14 amino acids.

The rearrangement links TRBV6-2 or TRBV6-3 to TRBJ1-5; no reliable D call. Germline CDR1 MNHEY, CDR2 SVGEGT. The ends were cut back, 0 bases at V and 1 base at J, with 10 bases in the middle. This CDR3 spans 16 amino acids. The CDR3 is CASSYSWWLSNQPQHF. In DNA, the CDR3 is TGTGCCAGCAGTTACTCTTGGTGGCTGAGCAATCAGCCCCAGCATTTT.

This clonotype was seen more than once but under ten times. The rearrangement joins TRBV4-2 to TRBJ1-5; TRBD1 might be the D (5 bases). This CDR3 contains 15 residues. Trimming removed 0 bases at V and 0 bases at J, with 6 bases between. Germline V gives CDR1 LGHNA, CDR2 YNFKEQ. The CDR3 DNA is TGTGCCAGCAGCCAAGAAGGGGATAGCAATCAGCCCCAGCATTTT. Its protein is CASSQEGDSNQPQHF.

CDR3 amino acids: CASSITSLETQYF. The CDR3 region has the DNA TGTGCCAGTAGTATTACCAGTCTGGAGACCCAGTACTTC. V usage is TRBV19 and J usage is TRBJ2-5; D not certain. Germline CDR1 reads LNHDA; CDR2 reads SQIVND (reference sequence). V was clipped by 3 bases and J by 5 bases, with 10 bases between them. This CDR3 spans 13 amino acids.

This clonotype was recorded only once. The chain uses TRBV2 and TRBJ1-1; 7 bases line up with TRBD1. CDR3 length: 12 residues. The V and J ends lost 7 bases and 10 bases, in that order; junction bases with no gene match: 9. Germline V gene data show CDR1 as SNHLY and CDR2 as FYNNEI. The DNA for the CDR3 is TGTGCCAGCAAGGGGGCCTCCGGAAGAGCTTTCTTT. Amino acid sequence: CASKGASGRAFF.

The CDR3 bases are TGCGCCAGCAGCTTGGTGGCAGCCACCATGAACACTGAAGCTTTCTTT. It encodes CASSLVAATMNTEAFF. The chain combines TRBV5-1 with TRBJ1-1; no firm D call. The CDR3 has 16 residues. CDR1 SGHRS and CDR2 YFSETQ come from the germline V gene. V was shortened by 0 bases and J by 0 bases, with 12 bases between the two germline ends.